Shown below are 10 T cell receptor beta chains from a single sample sequenced in a study of cytomegalovirus exposure and HLA in healthy donors. The PCR used 60 Vbeta and 13 Jbeta primers. TCRdb's table, derived via immunoSEQ multiplex PCR, lists solely in-frame clones and lacks some. This table has 150,000 to 200,000 clones, 65% to 70% appearing once. Sequencing used PBMCs. The source of these receptors is a man aged 30 to 45 in good health and CMV-seropositive.

The CDR3 region is CASRRDRGTDTQYF. CDR3 DNA sequence: TGTGCCAGTAGACGGGACAGGGGGACAGATACGCAGTATTTT. This chain uses TRBV19 with TRBJ2-3; 11 bases are shared with TRBD1. The CDR3 consists of 14 residues. Germline loops: CDR1 LNHDA, CDR2 SQIVND (reference sequence). J lost 3 bases, V lost 6 bases, and 2 bases had no gene match.

This clone was detected only once. This chain uses TRBV5-4 with TRBJ2-3, with D maybe TRBD2 (6 bases). Germline V lookup: CDR1 SGHNT, CDR2 YYREEE (reference sequence). The V and J ends lost 2 bases and 0 bases respectively, with 10 bases between them. This CDR3 comprises 15 residues. CDR3 amino acids: CASSFGGESTDTQYF. The CDR3 nucleotides are TGTGCCAGCAGCTTCGGGGGAGAAAGCACAGATACGCAGTATTTT.

The V gene is TRBV19, the J gene TRBJ2-3; D ambiguous. Germline assignment: CDR1 LNHDA and CDR2 SQIVND (reference sequence). With 7 bases removed from V and 2 bases from J, the gap between germline ends came to 10 bases. This CDR3 is 13 amino acids long. In nucleotides, the CDR3 is TGTGCCAGTACCCCCACATCCACAGATACGCAGTATTTT. Protein sequence: CASTPTSTDTQYF. Full variable domain (missing parts from reference TRBV19 and TRBJ2-3): DGGITQSPKYLFRKEGQNVTLSCEQNLNHDAMYWYRQDPGQGLRLIYYSQIVNDFQKGDIAEGYSVSREKKESFPLTVTSAQKNPTAFYLCASTPTSTDTQYFGPGTRLTVL.

In this sample, this clone turned up a few times. At one of its ends the junction is not consistent with the germline gene, which may arise from a read error. This chain uses TRBV7-7 with TRBJ2-1; 8 bases match TRBD1. There are 15 residues in the CDR3. Germline values: CDR1 SSHAT, CDR2 FNYEAQ (reference sequence). The CDR3 loop is CASSLVQGAYNEQFF. The CDR3 nucleotides are TGTGCTAGCAGCTTAGTTCAGGGGGCTTATAATGAGCAGTTCTTC. Complete variable domain (other parts from reference TRBV7-7 and TRBJ2-1): GAGVSQSPRYKVTKRGQDVTLRCDPISSHATLYWYQQALGQGPEFLTYFNYEAQPDKSGLPSDRFSAERPEGSISTLTIQRTEQRDSAMYRCASSLVQGAYNEQFFGPGTRLTVL.

The chain uses TRBV2 and TRBJ2-7; a weak D match, TRBD2 (6 bases). V dropped 7 bases and J dropped 1 base, with 11 bases sitting between them. Germline V gene sequence: CDR1 SNHLY, CDR2 FYNNEI. The CDR3 has 13 residues. The CDR3 region is CASKGGTSYEQYF. The CDR3 nucleotides read TGTGCCAGCAAGGGCGGGACGTCCTACGAGCAGTACTTC.

The chain is built from TRBV28 and TRBJ1-3; 8 bases agree with TRBD1. Trimming took 2 bases from V and 0 from J; bases not matched to a gene: 6. There are 17 residues in the CDR3. Germline V lookup: CDR1 MDHEN, CDR2 SYDVKM. The CDR3 DNA follows: TGTGCCAGCAGTTTACCCGGACAGGGTCCCTCTGGAAACACCATATATTTT. It is translated as CASSLPGQGPSGNTIYF.

The chain carries TRBV18 and TRBJ1-2; 9 positions match TRBD1. Trimming took 1 base from V and 8 from J; bases not matched to a gene: 2. The CDR3 is 13 residues long. Germline values: CDR1 KGHSH, CDR2 LQKENI. Here the CDR3 DNA reads TGTGCCAGCTCACCACGGACAGGGGAAGGCTACACCTTC. Its protein product is CASSPRTGEGYTF.

The chain couples TRBV4-1 to TRBJ2-7; 9 nucleotides align to TRBD1. Looked up from germline, CDR1 is MGHRA and CDR2 is YSYEKL. The V segment lost 4 bases and the J segment 4 bases; nucleotides outside the gene matches: 5. The CDR3 loop spans 14 amino acids. As DNA, the CDR3 is TGCGCCAGCAGCCCTGGTGGACAGGGGTACGAGCAGTACTTC. Its translation: CASSPGGQGYEQYF.

The chain joins TRBV27 to TRBJ1-1; D perhaps matches TRBD1 (6 bases). The germline V and J ends were trimmed by 7 bases and 0 bases, with 12 bases remaining between them. CDR1 MNHEY and CDR2 SMNVEV come from the germline V gene (reference sequence). CDR3 length: 14 amino acids. CDR3 amino acids: CASTLNRVNTEAFF. The CDR3 DNA reads as TGTGCCAGCACCTTGAACAGGGTGAACACTGAAGCTTTCTTT.

The chain recombines TRBV10-3 with TRBJ1-5; tentative D call: TRBD1 (6 bases). Germline lookup yields CDR1 ENHRY and CDR2 SYGVKD. This CDR3 is 15 amino acids long. Trimming took off 11 bases at V and 0 bases at J, with 17 bases between the two ends. The CDR3 DNA is TGTGCCCTACAGGGTGACAAGAATAGCAATCAGCCCCAGCATTTT. Translated: CALQGDKNSNQPQHF.